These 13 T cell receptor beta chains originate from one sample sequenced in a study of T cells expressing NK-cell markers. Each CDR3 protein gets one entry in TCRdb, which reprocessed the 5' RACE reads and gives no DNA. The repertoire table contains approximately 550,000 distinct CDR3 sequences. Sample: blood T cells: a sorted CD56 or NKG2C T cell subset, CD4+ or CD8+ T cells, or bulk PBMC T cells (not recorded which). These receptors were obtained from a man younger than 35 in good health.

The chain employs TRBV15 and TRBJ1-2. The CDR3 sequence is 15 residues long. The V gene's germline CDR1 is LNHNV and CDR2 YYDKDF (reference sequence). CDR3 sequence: CATSRDYEGRGGYTF.

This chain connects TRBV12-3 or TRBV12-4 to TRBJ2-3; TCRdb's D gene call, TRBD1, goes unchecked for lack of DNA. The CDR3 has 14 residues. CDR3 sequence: CASGGAASTDTQYF.

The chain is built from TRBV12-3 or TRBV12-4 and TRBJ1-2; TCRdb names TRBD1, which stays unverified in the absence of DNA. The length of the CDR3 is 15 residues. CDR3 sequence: CASSFNVGQGYGYTF.

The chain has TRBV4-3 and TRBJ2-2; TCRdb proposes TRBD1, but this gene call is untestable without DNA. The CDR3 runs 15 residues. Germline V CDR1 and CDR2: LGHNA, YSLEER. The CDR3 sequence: CASSLFPTGAGELFF.

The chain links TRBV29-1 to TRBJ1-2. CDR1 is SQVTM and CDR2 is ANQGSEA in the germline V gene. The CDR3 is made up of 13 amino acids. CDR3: CSVVIRFTDGYTF.

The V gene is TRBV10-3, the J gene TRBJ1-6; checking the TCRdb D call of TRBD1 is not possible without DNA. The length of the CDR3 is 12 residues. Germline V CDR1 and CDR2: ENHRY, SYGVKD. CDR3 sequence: CAIGPTGIPLHF.

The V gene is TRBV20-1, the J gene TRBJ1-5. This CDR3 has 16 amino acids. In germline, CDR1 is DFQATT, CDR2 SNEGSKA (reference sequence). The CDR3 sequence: CSARDISGGSNQPQHF.

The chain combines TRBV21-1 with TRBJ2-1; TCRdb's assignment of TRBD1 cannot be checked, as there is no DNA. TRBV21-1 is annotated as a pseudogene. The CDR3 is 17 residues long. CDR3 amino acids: CASSKFCGGTEDNEQFF.

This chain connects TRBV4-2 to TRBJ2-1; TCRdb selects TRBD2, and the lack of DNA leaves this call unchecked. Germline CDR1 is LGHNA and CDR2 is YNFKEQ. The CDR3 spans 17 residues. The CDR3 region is CASSQDASGSLYNEQFF.

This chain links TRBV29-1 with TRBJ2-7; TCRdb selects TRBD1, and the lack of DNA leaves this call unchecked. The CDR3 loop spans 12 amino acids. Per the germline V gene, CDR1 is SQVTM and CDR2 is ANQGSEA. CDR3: CSGAASLYEQYF.

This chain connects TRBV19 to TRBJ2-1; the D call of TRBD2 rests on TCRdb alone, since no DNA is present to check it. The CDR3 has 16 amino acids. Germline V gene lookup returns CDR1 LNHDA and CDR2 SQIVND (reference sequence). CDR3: CASTSFTGSSYNEQFF.

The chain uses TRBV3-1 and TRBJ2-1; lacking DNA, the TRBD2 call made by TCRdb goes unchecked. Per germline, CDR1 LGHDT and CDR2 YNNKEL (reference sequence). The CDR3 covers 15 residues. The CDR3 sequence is CASSQGLAHNNEQFF.

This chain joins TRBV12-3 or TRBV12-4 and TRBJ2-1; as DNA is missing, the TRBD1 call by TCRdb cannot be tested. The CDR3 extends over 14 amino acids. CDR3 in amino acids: CASSLIVLGDEQFF.